Reported below is one T cell receptor beta chain. The sample is drawn from a study of blood T cell repertoires in COVID-19. Study at large: Samples of COVID-19 (acute and convalescent) were obtained from the United States, Italy and Spain. Nucleic acid was either cDNA or gDNA, and it came from T cells, B-cell-depleted T cells, or PBMCs.

As handled by the study authors: How many nucleated cells were present was estimated from reference gene primer amplification. Here immunoSEQ multiplex PCR was the method, and the copy in TCRdb shows in-frame clones only, minus some. V, J and clone size are taken as reported in that table, and D and trimming were inferred from the DNA itself. The table has about 150,000 clones, 90% seen once. The V gene end was trimmed by 8 bases and the J gene end by 8 bases; junction bases not matched to a gene: 6. CDR3 length equals 13 residues. CDR1 and CDR2 (germline): MNHEY, SMNVEV (reference sequence). The chain recombines TRBV27 with TRBJ1-6, with TRBD1 matching 7 bases. This sequence originates from a man in his fifties or sixties with acute or convalescent COVID-19. Sequenced input: peripheral blood. The CDR3 here is CASRDSSDSPLHF. For the CDR3, the DNA is TGTGCCAGCCGGGACAGTTCCGATTCACCCCTCCACTTT.